These T cell receptor beta chains were read from a single sample in a study of OX40 agonist ivuxolimab in advanced cancers. The table came from immunoSEQ multiplex PCR; TCRdb's copy has only in-frame clones and leaves some out. The sample lists tens of thousands of clones, 90% to 95% occurring once. The sequenced sample was CD4+ or CD8+ T cells sorted from blood, obtained in a trial of the OX40 agonist ivuxolimab. The origin of the receptors is an adult with an advanced solid tumor such as melanoma, head and neck, liver or kidney cancer. CDR3s include the opening cysteine and the closing phenylalanine or tryptophan. D genes are given only for firm matches. Expanded clones get a size class; other rows say once, few or many, or leave the size out.

v_gene	abundance	d_gene	len	j_gene	CDR3aa	CDR3nt
TRBV5-1	once	-	14	TRBJ2-5	CASSSGRNQETQYF	TGCGCCAGCAGCTCGGGACGAAACCAAGAGACCCAGTACTTC
TRBV7-9	-	-	16	TRBJ2-1	CASSFITGTRSAEQFF	TGTGCCAGCAGCTTTATCACCGGAACCAGGAGCGCTGAGCAGTTCTTC
TRBV5-1	-	TRBD1	16	TRBJ2-7	CASSPNPYRGSYEQYF	TGCGCCAGCAGCCCAAACCCCTACAGGGGGAGCTACGAGCAGTACTTC
TRBV4-2	-	-	17	TRBJ1-1	CASSPETGSPGNTEAFF	TGTGCCAGCAGCCCGGAGACAGGCTCCCCGGGAAACACTGAAGCTTTCTTT
TRBV28	few	TRBD1	15	TRBJ1-3	CASGTGTASGNTIYF	TGTGCCAGCGGGACCGGGACAGCCTCTGGAAACACCATATATTTT
TRBV7-2	-	TRBD2	17	TRBJ2-2	CASSLDLSSGNTGELFF	TGTGCCAGCAGCTTAGATCTGTCTAGCGGTAACACCGGGGAGCTGTTTTTT
TRBV28	-	-	13	TRBJ2-2	CASSLSATGELFF	TGTGCCAGCAGTTTATCTGCCACCGGGGAGCTGTTTTTT
TRBV6-1	-	-	11	TRBJ2-5	CASSHGETQYF	TGTGCCAGCAGTCATGGGGAGACCCAGTACTTC
TRBV7-9	-	TRBD1	16	TRBJ1-2	CASTLQGVGLNYGYTF	TGTGCCAGCACTCTGCAGGGGGTAGGACTTAACTATGGCTACACCTTC
TRBV25-1	once	-	12	TRBJ2-1	CASSRTYNEQFF	TGTGCCAGCAGTAGGACCTACAATGAGCAGTTCTTC
TRBV18	-	-	16	TRBJ2-3	CASSPPRLGATDTQYF	TGTGCCAGCTCACCACCACGGCTCGGGGCCACAGATACGCAGTATTTT
TRBV7-2	-	-	14	TRBJ2-7	CASSPQRSGKEQYF	TGTGCCAGCAGCCCCCAGCGGAGTGGGAAGGAGCAGTACTTC
TRBV25-1	few	-	11	TRBJ2-1	CASTYYNEQFF	TGTGCCAGCACCTACTACAATGAGCAGTTCTTC
TRBV6-5	-	-	15	TRBJ2-1	CASKREGSSYNEQFF	TGTGCCAGCAAGAGAGAGGGGAGCTCCTACAATGAGCAGTTCTTC
TRBV23-1	few	-	16	TRBJ2-7	CASSQKARDPSYEQYF	TGCGCCAGCAGTCAAAAGGCCAGGGATCCCTCCTACGAGCAGTACTTC
TRBV6-1	-	TRBD1	14	TRBJ2-1	CASSATGGRNEQFF	TGTGCCAGCAGTGCCACAGGGGGACGGAATGAGCAGTTCTTC
TRBV11-3	-	TRBD1	14	TRBJ2-2	CASRTDREAGELFF	TGTGCCAGCAGAACGGACAGGGAGGCCGGGGAGCTGTTTTTT
TRBV10-3	-	TRBD2	12	TRBJ2-5	CAISEPGGTQYF	TGTGCCATCAGTGAACCGGGGGGGACCCAGTACTTC
TRBV4-3	-	-	15	TRBJ1-3	CASSQQGTAGNTIYF	TGCGCCAGCAGCCAACAGGGGACCGCTGGAAACACCATATATTTT
TRBV5-8	-	-	14	TRBJ2-3	CASSLSHSTDTQYF	TGTGCCAGCAGCCTTAGTCATAGCACAGATACGCAGTATTTT
TRBV21-1	-	-	18	TRBJ2-1	CASSKESMDATIGYEQFF	TGTGCCAGCAGCAAAGAGAGTATGGACGCCACGATTGGCTATGAGCAGTTCTTC
TRBV7-9	once	TRBD1	15	TRBJ2-5	CASRSGTGHGETQYF	TGTGCCAGCAGGTCCGGGACAGGGCATGGGGAGACCCAGTACTTC
TRBV6-5	-	TRBD2	14	TRBJ2-5	CASTAFGGRETQYF	TGTGCCAGCACGGCCTTCGGCGGGAGAGAGACCCAGTACTTC
TRBV7-2	once	-	13	TRBJ2-7	CASSWNRDSEQYF	TGTGCCAGCAGCTGGAACAGGGATTCCGAGCAGTACTTC